These 11 T cell receptor beta chains came from one sample sequenced in a study of cytomegalovirus exposure and HLA in healthy donors. The PCR used 60 Vbeta and 13 Jbeta primers. The protocol was immunoSEQ multiplex PCR, while the TCRdb copy is restricted to in-frame clones and leaves out a portion. The sample lists some 130,000 clones; almost 80% were seen once. The sequenced material came from PBMCs. The receptors derive from a female donor in good health and CMV-seronegative.

The V and J genes are TRBV7-2 and TRBJ1-1; D is perhaps TRBD1 (5 bases). The CDR3 contains 11 residues. V was clipped by 5 bases and J by 7 bases, with 8 bases between them. CDR1 SGHTA and CDR2 FQGNSA come from the germline V gene. CDR3 sequence: CASSLRVEAFF. CDR3 coding DNA: TGTGCCAGCAGCCTCAGGGTTGAAGCTTTCTTT. Based on the CDR3 plus reference TRBV7-2 and TRBJ1-1, the full variable domain is GAGVSQSPSNKVTEKGKDVELRCDPISGHTALYWYRQSLGQGLEFLIYFQGNSAPDKSGLPSDRFSAERTGGSVSTLTIQRTQQEDSAVYLCASSLRVEAFFGQGTRLTVV.

The chain joins TRBV7-2 to TRBJ2-3; D call uncertain. V dropped 5 bases and J dropped 2 bases, with 11 bases sitting between them. The CDR3 sequence is 14 residues long. Germline lookup yields CDR1 SGHTA and CDR2 FQGNSA. The CDR3: CASSLNTYTDTQYF. In nucleotides, the CDR3 is TGTGCCAGCAGCCTCAATACATACACAGATACGCAGTATTTT.

The rearrangement uses TRBV28 and TRBJ2-7; D may be TRBD2 (6 bases). With 2 bases removed from V and 4 bases from J, the gap between germline ends came to 15 bases. This CDR3 has 15 residues. Germline CDR1 is MDHEN and CDR2 is SYDVKM. This CDR3 is CASSLEGGVYYEQYF. The CDR3 region has the DNA TGTGCCAGCAGTTTAGAGGGCGGGGTCTATTACGAGCAGTACTTC.

This clone has only one observation. The V gene is TRBV5-8, the J gene TRBJ2-5, with unresolved D. The CDR3 length is 14 residues. Germline V gene lookup returns CDR1 SGHTS and CDR2 YDEGEE. V was trimmed by 5 bases and J by 5 bases, leaving 16 bases between them. CDR3: CASRSRRGSETQYF. The CDR3 nucleotides read TGTGCCAGCAGATCACGACGAGGCTCGGAGACCCAGTACTTC. Combining the CDR3 with reference TRBV5-8 and TRBJ2-5 gives the whole variable domain EAGVTQSPTHLIKTRGQQATLRCSPISGHTSVYWYQQALGLGLQFLLWYDEGEERNRGNFPPRFSGRQFPNYSSELNVNALELEDSALYLCASRSRRGSETQYFGPGTRLLVL.

The chain is built from TRBV5-1 and TRBJ1-1; 7 nucleotides line up with TRBD1. With V trimmed by 3 bases and J by 4 bases, 6 bases remained unmatched. This CDR3 is built from 14 residues. CDR1 and CDR2 (germline): SGHRS, YFSETQ. The CDR3 loop is CASSWRQGGTEAFF. CDR3 bases: TGCGCCAGCAGCTGGAGACAGGGCGGCACTGAAGCTTTCTTT.

This chain links TRBV7-9 with TRBJ2-7; possibly TRBD2 for D (6 bases). V was trimmed by 1 base and J by 6 bases, leaving 10 bases between them. Germline CDR1 reads SEHNR; CDR2 reads FQNEAQ (reference sequence). The length of the CDR3 is 13 residues. The CDR3 loop is CASSLGSGGEQYF. The DNA of the CDR3 is TGTGCCAGCAGCTTAGGGTCCGGGGGCGAGCAGTACTTC.

The chain uses TRBV10-1 and TRBJ2-5, with a tentative D call TRBD1 (5 bases). The J call is uncertain, as TRBJ2-7 better fits the DNA end. This CDR3 has 14 residues. Germline V gives CDR1 WNHNN, CDR2 SYGVQD (reference sequence). DNA for the CDR3: TGCGCCAGCAGTGAAGGAGATATTAGGGGCGAGCAGTACTTC. Residues: CASSEGDIRGEQYF.

The genes are TRBV7-8 and TRBJ2-6; 8 bases are a match to TRBD1. The CDR3 is 17 residues long. Trimming took 6 bases from V and 1 from J; bases not matched to a gene: 8. The V gene's germline CDR1 is SGHVS and CDR2 FQNEAQ. In nucleotides, the CDR3 is TGTGCCAGCAGTTGGGACAGGATTTCTTCTGGGGCCAACGTCCTGACTTTC. It codes for CASSWDRISSGANVLTF.

V and J are TRBV27 and TRBJ2-1, with D tentatively TRBD1 (6 bases). CDR1 is MNHEY, CDR2 SMNVEV, per germline (reference sequence). The CDR3 sequence is 12 residues long. Trimming removed 3 bases at V and 15 bases at J, with 15 bases between. CDR3 sequence: CASSFPGRGLFF. DNA of the CDR3: TGTGCCAGCAGTTTCCCCGGCAGGGGTCTGTTCTTC.

This rearrangement joins TRBV7-2 to TRBJ2-2; 7 bases agree with TRBD2. From germline, CDR1 is SGHTA and CDR2 FQGNSA. The CDR3 totals 15 residues. Germline trimming cut 3 bases from V and 2 bases from J; bases unmatched to any gene: 3. The CDR3, as DNA: TGTGCCAGCAGCTTTGGACTAGGTAACACCGGGGAGCTGTTTTTT. Its protein product is CASSFGLGNTGELFF.

CDR3: CASRFPNQPQHF. CDR3 bases: TGTGCCAGCAGATTCCCAAATCAGCCCCAGCATTTT. The rearrangement uses TRBV28 and TRBJ1-5; D gene ambiguous. Trimming left V 6 bases short and J 4 bases short, with 7 bases between. Germline V gene lookup returns CDR1 MDHEN and CDR2 SYDVKM. This CDR3 spans 12 amino acids.